Listed here are 27 T cell receptor beta chains from one sample, sequenced in a study of lymphopenia after photon versus proton radiotherapy. TCRdb's table, derived via immunoSEQ multiplex PCR, lists solely in-frame clones and lacks some. This sample has about 50,000 clones, with around 88% found just once. The material sequenced was peripheral blood, taken from a patient treated with photon-based radiotherapy. The receptors shown here come from a man aged 45-60 years with gastric cancer.

The CDR3 loop is CASSPIGTGATSGNTIYF. The CDR3 bases are TGTGCCAGCTCACCAATAGGGACAGGGGCGACCTCTGGAAACACCATATATTTT. The chain employs TRBV18 and TRBJ1-3; TRBD1 matches at 10 bases. With V trimmed by 2 bases and J by 0 bases, 7 bases remained unmatched. The germline V gene has CDR1 KGHSH and CDR2 LQKENI. The CDR3 spans 18 residues.

The chain carries TRBV12-5 and TRBJ2-3, with unresolved D. Looked up from germline, CDR1 is LGHNT and CDR2 is FRNRAP. The CDR3 contains 11 residues. Trimming shortened V by 1 base and J by 6 bases, and 2 bases separated the two germline ends. The CDR3 bases are TGTGCTAGTGGTTTGGGTGATACGCAGTATTTT. It yields the protein CASGLGDTQYF.

V and J are TRBV29-1 and TRBJ2-3; maybe TRBD2 (6 bases). CDR1 and CDR2 (germline): SQVTM, ANQGSEA. The germline V and J ends were trimmed by 3 bases and 0 bases, with 13 bases remaining between them. The CDR3 covers 15 residues. CDR3 nucleotides: TGCAGCGTTGATCCCCCTAGCGTAAGCACAGATACGCAGTATTTT. Its protein product is CSVDPPSVSTDTQYF.

This chain connects TRBV5-4 to TRBJ2-3; D call uncertain. V gave up 3 bases and J gave up 2 bases, with 4 bases separating them. CDR3 size: 12 residues. Looked up from germline, CDR1 is SGHNT and CDR2 is YYREEE (reference sequence). CDR3 DNA sequence: TGTGCCAGCAGCTCGACCACAGATACGCAGTATTTT. As protein: CASSSTTDTQYF.

The chain joins TRBV27 to TRBJ2-2, with 11 nucleotides matching TRBD2. The CDR3 runs to 17 residues. Germline V gene sequence: CDR1 MNHEY, CDR2 SMNVEV (reference sequence). The trim removed 7 bases at V and 1 base at J, leaving 8 bases unmatched. CDR3 protein: CASTQLAGGGNTGELFF. The CDR3 nucleotides read TGTGCCAGCACCCAGCTAGCGGGAGGAGGGAACACCGGGGAGCTGTTTTTT.

The V and J genes are TRBV28 and TRBJ2-3; 12 bases are a match to TRBD1. Germline V gene lookup returns CDR1 MDHEN and CDR2 SYDVKM. With V trimmed by 4 bases and J by 8 bases, 10 bases remained unmatched. The CDR3 spans 16 residues. The CDR3 protein is CASSSLFGTGGSTQYF. The CDR3 bases are TGTGCCAGCAGTTCCCTTTTTGGGACAGGGGGCAGTACGCAGTATTTT.

This rearrangement joins TRBV28 to TRBJ1-2; no clear D. Germline values: CDR1 MDHEN, CDR2 SYDVKM. This CDR3 has 14 residues. The V end lost 7 bases, the J end lost 4 bases, and 16 bases lay between the germline ends. The DNA of the CDR3 is TGTGCCAGCACCGATCCCGGGAGACGCTATGGCTACACCTTC. Encoded protein: CASTDPGRRYGYTF.

The chain is built from TRBV4-1 and TRBJ2-1, with a tentative D call TRBD2 (5 bases). V was trimmed by 1 base and J by 4 bases, leaving 17 bases between them. The CDR3 is made up of 17 amino acids. Germline lookup yields CDR1 MGHRA and CDR2 YSYEKL. In DNA form, the CDR3 reads TGCGCCAGCAGCCAAGCCCCACAGCGGTCGAGATACAATGAGCAGTTCTTC. This codes for CASSQAPQRSRYNEQFF.

The rearrangement links TRBV5-4 to TRBJ2-5; D not certain. The CDR3 covers 15 residues. Trimming pared 4 bases from V and 1 base from J, leaving 14 bases between. Germline V gene sequence: CDR1 SGHNT, CDR2 YYREEE (reference sequence). The CDR3 spells CASSLASRPQETQYF. In DNA, the CDR3 is TGTGCCAGCAGCCTGGCGAGCCGCCCCCAAGAGACCCAGTACTTC.

The chain couples TRBV6-5 to TRBJ2-7, with D tentatively TRBD1 (7 bases). This CDR3 is built from 14 residues. V gave up 2 bases and J gave up 2 bases, with 10 bases separating them. CDR1 and CDR2 from the germline V gene are MNHEY and SVGAGI. The CDR3 sequence: CASSYGGTAYEQYF. The CDR3 coding sequence is TGTGCCAGCAGTTACGGGGGGACAGCCTACGAGCAGTACTTC.

The chain joins TRBV25-1 to TRBJ1-2, with a tentative D call TRBD1 (6 bases). This CDR3 spans 12 amino acids. CDR1 and CDR2 (germline): MGHDK, SYGVNS. Trimming removed 5 bases from V and 2 bases from J, with 6 bases in between. CDR3 bases: TGTGCCAGCAGTACAGGGAACTATGGCTACACCTTC. It is translated as CASSTGNYGYTF.

As for this clone: The sample carries other DNA sequences with the same CDR3. The chain joins TRBV4-1 to TRBJ2-6, with 7 bases fitting TRBD2. CDR3 length: 18 amino acids. The V gene end was trimmed by 2 bases and the J gene end by 0 bases; junction bases not matched to a gene: 7. Germline V gene sequence: CDR1 MGHRA, CDR2 YSYEKL. This CDR3 reads CASSQLSGFFSGANVLTF. The CDR3 bases are TGCGCCAGCAGCCAACTTAGCGGGTTCTTCTCTGGGGCCAACGTCCTGACTTTC.

This clone was counted a few times. The chain employs TRBV28 and TRBJ1-2, with D possibly TRBD1 on 6 matching bases. Trimming took 2 bases from V and 7 from J, leaving 11 bases between them. The CDR3 is 13 residues long. Germline lookup yields CDR1 MDHEN and CDR2 SYDVKM. The CDR3 protein is CASSLGGAGGYTF. Written as DNA, the CDR3 is TGTGCCAGCAGTTTAGGGGGCGCGGGTGGCTACACCTTC.

This clone was found a few times. This chain joins TRBV18 and TRBJ1-2; TRBD1 matches at 12 bases. The length of the CDR3 is 17 residues. Germline trimming cut 3 bases from V and 3 bases from J; bases unmatched to any gene: 8. Germline V lookup: CDR1 KGHSH, CDR2 LQKENI. The CDR3 region has the DNA TGTGCCAGCTCACCTTTGGGACAGGGGGCGCGCGACTATGGCTACACCTTC. It specifies CASSPLGQGARDYGYTF.

Only one count was recorded for this clone. The chain carries TRBV28 and TRBJ1-1; tentative D call: TRBD1 (6 bases). The CDR3 is 15 residues long. Looked up from germline, CDR1 is MDHEN and CDR2 is SYDVKM. V shed 2 bases and J shed 1 base, with 11 bases lying between them. The CDR3 sequence is CASSLRPRGNTEAFF. The CDR3 bases are TGTGCCAGCAGTTTACGCCCCAGGGGGAACACTGAAGCTTTCTTT.

This clone came up once. The rearrangement joins TRBV7-9 to TRBJ2-7; D perhaps matches TRBD1 (5 bases). The germline gives CDR1 SEHNR, CDR2 FQNEAQ (reference sequence). This CDR3 region has 15 residues. V dropped 3 bases and J dropped 0 bases, with 12 bases sitting between them. The DNA for the CDR3 is TGTGCCAGCAGCTTTCAGGGTCAGAGCTCCTACGAGCAGTACTTC. It is translated as CASSFQGQSSYEQYF.

The CDR3 loop reads CASSLDAWRGYTF. The CDR3, as DNA: TGTGCCAGCAGCTTGGATGCGTGGCGGGGCTACACCTTC. V is TRBV5-6 and J is TRBJ1-2, with D unresolved. V lost 0 bases to trimming and J lost 8 bases, with 11 bases between them. The germline V gene encodes CDR1 SGHDT and CDR2 YYEEEE. The CDR3 contains 13 residues.

This chain uses TRBV7-9 with TRBJ2-3, with 9 bases aligning to TRBD2. CDR3 length: 14 residues. The V gene end was trimmed by 8 bases and the J gene end by 5 bases; junction bases not matched to a gene: 8. The germline gives CDR1 SEHNR, CDR2 FQNEAQ (reference sequence). The CDR3 DNA reads TGTGCCAGCCGCGGCGGGAGGGAGGAAGATACGCAGTATTTT. It is translated as CASRGGREEDTQYF.

The chain carries TRBV19 and TRBJ2-6; the D is unclear. Germline CDR1 LNHDA, CDR2 SQIVND (reference sequence). The V end lost 3 bases, the J end lost 0 bases, and 9 bases lay between the germline ends. The CDR3 length is 16 residues. The CDR3 loop is CASSMARSSGANVLTF. Written as DNA, the CDR3 is TGTGCCAGTAGTATGGCGCGGAGCTCTGGGGCCAACGTCCTGACTTTC.

The J gene is TRBJ2-1, the V gene TRBV2; 9 positions agree with TRBD1. The V and J ends lost 4 bases and 4 bases, in that order; junction bases with no gene match: 5. CDR1 is SNHLY, CDR2 FYNNEI, per germline. The CDR3 contains 15 residues. CDR3 DNA: TGTGCCAGCAGTGTGACCGGGACAGGGTACAATGAGCAGTTCTTC. Its protein product is CASSVTGTGYNEQFF.

The chain has TRBV19 and TRBJ1-4, with D maybe TRBD1 (5 bases). Deletions cut 4 bases from V and 8 bases from J, with 14 bases between. The CDR3 sequence is 14 residues long. Germline V gene data show CDR1 as LNHDA and CDR2 as SQIVND (reference sequence). CDR3 nucleotides: TGTGCCAGTAGTAGACAGTTGCTCCTCGAAAAACTGTTTTTT. Amino acids: CASSRQLLLEKLFF.

This chain connects TRBV4-1 to TRBJ2-7; D is uncertain. This CDR3 is 15 amino acids long. V lost 1 base, J lost 3 bases, and 13 bases lay in between. The germline CDR1 and CDR2 sequences are MGHRA and YSYEKL. CDR3 DNA sequence: TGCGCCAGCAGCCAAGGGCATCTGAAGGGCTACGAGCAGTACTTC. It specifies CASSQGHLKGYEQYF.

V and J are TRBV2 and TRBJ2-7, with TRBD2 as a possible D gene (5 bases). CDR1 and CDR2 (germline): SNHLY, FYNNEI. The CDR3 consists of 14 residues. V was pared by 3 bases and J by 3 bases, with 12 bases between. CDR3 in amino acids: CASSDLAGVYEQYF. DNA for the CDR3: TGTGCCAGCAGTGATCTGGCGGGCGTCTACGAGCAGTACTTC.

This chain joins TRBV15 and TRBJ1-1; D possibly corresponds to TRBD1 (5 bases). Germline loops: CDR1 LNHNV, CDR2 YYDKDF (reference sequence). The V gene lost 2 bases and the J gene lost 2 bases, with 12 bases spanning the gap. The CDR3 is 15 amino acids. CDR3 DNA sequence: TGTGCCACCAGCAGACCTGGGGCGTACAACACTGAAGCTTTCTTT. As protein: CATSRPGAYNTEAFF.

V usage is TRBV18 and J usage is TRBJ1-2; possibly TRBD1 for D (6 bases). The V gene lost 3 bases and the J gene lost 3 bases, with 14 bases spanning the gap. The germline CDR1 and CDR2 sequences are KGHSH and LQKENI. The length of the CDR3 is 15 residues. CDR3 in DNA: TGTGCCAGCTCACCTATCCGGGCAGGGGACTATGGCTACACCTTC. This gives the protein CASSPIRAGDYGYTF.

The chain recombines TRBV11-3 with TRBJ2-5, with 10 bases aligning to TRBD2. CDR1 is SGHNT and CDR2 is YENEEA in the germline V gene. The V and J ends lost 1 base and 5 bases, in that order; junction bases with no gene match: 4. This CDR3 spans 15 amino acids. The CDR3 sequence: CASSLASSGSETQYF. CDR3 DNA: TGTGCCAGCAGCTTAGCCTCTAGCGGGAGTGAGACCCAGTACTTC.

The chain recombines TRBV6-5 with TRBJ1-1; D ambiguous. The CDR3 totals 14 residues. Germline loops: CDR1 MNHEY, CDR2 SVGAGI. Trimming removed 4 bases at V and 3 bases at J, with 12 bases between. The CDR3 nucleotides are TGTGCCAGCAGTTTAGTTTTCCGGGACACTGAAGCTTTCTTT. This codes for CASSLVFRDTEAFF.